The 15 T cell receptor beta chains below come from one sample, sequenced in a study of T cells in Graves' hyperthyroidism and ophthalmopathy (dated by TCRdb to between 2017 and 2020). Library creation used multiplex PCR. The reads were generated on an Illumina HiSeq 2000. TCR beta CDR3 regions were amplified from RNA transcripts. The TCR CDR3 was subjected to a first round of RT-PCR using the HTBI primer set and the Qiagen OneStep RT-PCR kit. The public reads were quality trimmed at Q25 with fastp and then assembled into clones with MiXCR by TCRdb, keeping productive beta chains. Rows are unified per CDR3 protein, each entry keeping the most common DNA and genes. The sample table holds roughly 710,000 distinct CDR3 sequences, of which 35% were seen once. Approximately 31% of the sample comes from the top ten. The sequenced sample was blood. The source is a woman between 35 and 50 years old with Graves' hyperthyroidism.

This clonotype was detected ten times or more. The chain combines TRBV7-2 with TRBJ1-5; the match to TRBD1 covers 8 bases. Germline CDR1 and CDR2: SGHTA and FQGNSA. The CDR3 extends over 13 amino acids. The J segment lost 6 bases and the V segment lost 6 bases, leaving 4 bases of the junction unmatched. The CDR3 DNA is TGTGCCAGCAGTCCAGGGGGCACTCAGCCCCAGCATTTT. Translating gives CASSPGGTQPQHF.

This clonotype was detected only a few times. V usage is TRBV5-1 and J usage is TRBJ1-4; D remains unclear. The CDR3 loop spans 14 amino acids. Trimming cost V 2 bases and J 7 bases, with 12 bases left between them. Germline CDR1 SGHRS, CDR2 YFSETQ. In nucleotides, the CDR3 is TGCGCCAGCAGCTTTCGGGTGGATGGTGAAAAACTGTTTTTT. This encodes CASSFRVDGEKLFF.

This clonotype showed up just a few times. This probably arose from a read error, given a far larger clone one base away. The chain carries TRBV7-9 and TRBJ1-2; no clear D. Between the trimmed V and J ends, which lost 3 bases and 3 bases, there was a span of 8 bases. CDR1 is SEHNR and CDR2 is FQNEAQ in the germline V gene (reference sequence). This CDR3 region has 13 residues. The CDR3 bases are TGTGCCAGCAGCTTCGGGCAGCACTATGGCTACACCTTC. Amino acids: CASSFGQHYGYTF.

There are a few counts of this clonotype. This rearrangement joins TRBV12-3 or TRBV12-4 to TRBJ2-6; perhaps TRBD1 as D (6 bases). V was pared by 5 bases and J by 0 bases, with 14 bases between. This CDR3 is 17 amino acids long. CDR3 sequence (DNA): TGTGCCAGCAGTCCCCGGCAGGGGTTCTCTGGGGCCAACGTCCTGACTTTC. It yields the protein CASSPRQGFSGANVLTF.

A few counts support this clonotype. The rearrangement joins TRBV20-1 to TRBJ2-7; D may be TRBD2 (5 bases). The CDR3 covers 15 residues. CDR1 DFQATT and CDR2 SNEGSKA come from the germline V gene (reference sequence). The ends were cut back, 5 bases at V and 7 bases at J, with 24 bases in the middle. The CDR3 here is CSAFRAWESRNEQYF. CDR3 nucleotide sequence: TGCAGTGCTTTTAGGGCGTGGGAGTCGCGTAATGAGCAGTACTTC.

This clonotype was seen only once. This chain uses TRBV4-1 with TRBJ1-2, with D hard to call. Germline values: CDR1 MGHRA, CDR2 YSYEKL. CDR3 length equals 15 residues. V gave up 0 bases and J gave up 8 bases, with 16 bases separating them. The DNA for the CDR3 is TGCGCCAGCAGCCAAGACGCCGGACCGGTGGGCGGCTACACCTTC. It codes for CASSQDAGPVGGYTF.

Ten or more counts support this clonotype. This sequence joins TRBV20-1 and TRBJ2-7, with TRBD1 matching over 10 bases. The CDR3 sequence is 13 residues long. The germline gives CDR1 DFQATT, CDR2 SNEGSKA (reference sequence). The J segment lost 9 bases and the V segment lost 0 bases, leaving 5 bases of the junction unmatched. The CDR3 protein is CSARDATGGLQYF. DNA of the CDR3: TGCAGTGCTAGAGACGCGACAGGGGGCCTGCAGTACTTC.

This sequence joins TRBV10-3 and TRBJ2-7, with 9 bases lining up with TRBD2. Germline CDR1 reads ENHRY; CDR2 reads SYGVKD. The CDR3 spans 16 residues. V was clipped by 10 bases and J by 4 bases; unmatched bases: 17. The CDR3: CASKPTGTSHSYEQYF. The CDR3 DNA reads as TGTGCCAGCAAACCCACCGGGACTAGCCATTCTTACGAGCAGTACTTC.

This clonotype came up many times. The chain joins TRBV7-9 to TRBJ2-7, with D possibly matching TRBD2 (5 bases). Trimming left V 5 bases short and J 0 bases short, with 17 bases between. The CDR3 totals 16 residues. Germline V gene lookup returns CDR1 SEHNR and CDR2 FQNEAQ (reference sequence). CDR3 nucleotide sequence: TGTGCCAGCAGCCCAGACCTACTAGGAAGCTCCTACGAGCAGTACTTC. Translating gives CASSPDLLGSSYEQYF.

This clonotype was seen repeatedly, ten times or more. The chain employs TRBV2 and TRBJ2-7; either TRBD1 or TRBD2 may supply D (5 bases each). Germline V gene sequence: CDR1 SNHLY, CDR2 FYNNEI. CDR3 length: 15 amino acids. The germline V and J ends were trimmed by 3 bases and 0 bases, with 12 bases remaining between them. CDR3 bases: TGTGCCAGCAGTGACGGACTGGACATCTCCTACGAGCAGTACTTC. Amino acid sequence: CASSDGLDISYEQYF.

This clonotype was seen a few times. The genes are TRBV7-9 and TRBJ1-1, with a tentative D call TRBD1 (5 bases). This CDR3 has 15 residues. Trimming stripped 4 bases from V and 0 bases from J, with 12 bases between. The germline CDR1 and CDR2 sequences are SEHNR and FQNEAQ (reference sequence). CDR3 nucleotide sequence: TGTGCCAGCAGCTCTGCGGGACTGATGAACACTGAAGCTTTCTTT. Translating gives CASSSAGLMNTEAFF.

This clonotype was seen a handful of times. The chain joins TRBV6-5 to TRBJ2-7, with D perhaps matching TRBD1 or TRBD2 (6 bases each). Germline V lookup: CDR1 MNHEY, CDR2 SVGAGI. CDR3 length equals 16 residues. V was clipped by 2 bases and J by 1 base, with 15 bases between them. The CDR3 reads CASSYDSGGGSYEQYF. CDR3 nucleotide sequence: TGTGCCAGCAGTTACGATAGCGGAGGGGGTTCCTACGAGCAGTACTTC.

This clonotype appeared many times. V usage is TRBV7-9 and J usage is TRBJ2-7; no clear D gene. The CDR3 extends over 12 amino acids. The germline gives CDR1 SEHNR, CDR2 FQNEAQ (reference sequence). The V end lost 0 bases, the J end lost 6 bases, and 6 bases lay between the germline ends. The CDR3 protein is CASSLASSEQYF. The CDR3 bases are TGTGCCAGCAGCTTAGCCAGTTCCGAGCAGTACTTC.

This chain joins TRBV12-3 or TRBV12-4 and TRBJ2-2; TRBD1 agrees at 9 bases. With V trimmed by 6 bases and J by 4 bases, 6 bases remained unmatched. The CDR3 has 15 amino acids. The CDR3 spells CASSRGQGLTGELFF. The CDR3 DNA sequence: TGTGCCAGCAGCCGGGGACAGGGCCTCACCGGGGAGCTGTTTTTT.

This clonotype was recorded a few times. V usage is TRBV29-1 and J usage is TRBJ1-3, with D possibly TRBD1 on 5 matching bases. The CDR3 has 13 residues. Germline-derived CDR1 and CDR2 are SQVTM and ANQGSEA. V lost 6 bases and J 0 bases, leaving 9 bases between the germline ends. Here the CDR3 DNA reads TGCAGCGTGGCGGACAACTCTGGAAACACCATATATTTT. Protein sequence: CSVADNSGNTIYF.